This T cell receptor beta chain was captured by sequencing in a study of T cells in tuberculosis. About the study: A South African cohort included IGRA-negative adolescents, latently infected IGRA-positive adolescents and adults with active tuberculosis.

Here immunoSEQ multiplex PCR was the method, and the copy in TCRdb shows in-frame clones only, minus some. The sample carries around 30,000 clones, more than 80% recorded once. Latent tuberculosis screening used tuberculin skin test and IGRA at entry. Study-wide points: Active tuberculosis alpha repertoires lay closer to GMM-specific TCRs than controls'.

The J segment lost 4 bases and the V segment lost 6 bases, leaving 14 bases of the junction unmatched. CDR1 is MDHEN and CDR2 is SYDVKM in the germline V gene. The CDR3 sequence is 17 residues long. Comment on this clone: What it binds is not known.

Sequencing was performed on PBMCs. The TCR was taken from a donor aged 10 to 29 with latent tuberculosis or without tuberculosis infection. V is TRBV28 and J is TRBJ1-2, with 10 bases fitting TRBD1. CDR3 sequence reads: CASSPTGGAAWSYGYTF. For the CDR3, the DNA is TGTGCCAGCAGCCCGACAGGGGGCGCTGCCTGGAGCTATGGCTACACCTTC.